The present TCR beta chain was sequenced within a study of beta chain features in type 1 diabetes. V was clipped by 0 bases and J by 4 bases, with 8 bases between them. CDR3 length: 14 amino acids. Per the germline V gene, CDR1 is SGHTA and CDR2 is FQGNSA. In the case of this clone: Its antigen remains unidentified.

The whole isolated RNA underwent reverse transcription, so sequencing captured expressed TCRB transcripts. Libraries were prepared by immunoSEQ multiplex PCR; TCRdb keeps only in-frame clonotypes and omits some of them. The data contain about 230,000 clones, roughly 16% of them singletons. The study's findings and limits: TCRB CDR3s from Type 1 diabetes patients were moderately but significantly shorter in all four CD4+ subsets. Sequencing the cDNA could make cells with high TCR expression show up more than they should. There were fewer insertions and more deletions at the VDJ junctions of type 1 diabetes patients.

The sample consisted of naive CD4+ T cells from blood. This TCR came from a man aged 30 to 45 with type 1 diabetes. The chain uses TRBV7-2 and TRBJ2-3; no firm D call. CDR3 loop: CASSLASGADTQYF. The CDR3 coding sequence is TGTGCCAGCAGCTTAGCGTCCGGTGCAGATACGCAGTATTTT.